These 10 T cell receptor beta chains came from one sample sequenced in a study of technical replicates of blood from a few donors. Sequencing was performed with immunoSEQ multiplex PCR; in TCRdb, only in-frame clones are kept and a portion is missing. The table has around 76,000 clones, around 97% seen once. Sequenced sample: T cells isolated from PBMCs. Receptors were obtained from a human donor in good health.

The rearrangement uses TRBV11-2 and TRBJ1-1; 8 nucleotides line up with TRBD1. This CDR3 has 15 amino acids. Per germline, CDR1 SGHAT and CDR2 FQNNGV. With 5 bases clipped from V and 2 bases from J, the junction kept 7 bases outside the gene matches. In DNA, the CDR3 is TGTGCCAGCAGCGCCGTCAGGGGGCCTAACACTGAAGCTTTCTTT. Residues: CASSAVRGPNTEAFF.

This sequence joins TRBV5-4 and TRBJ1-6, with 8 positions matching TRBD1. The CDR3 sequence is 16 residues long. V lost 3 bases to trimming and J lost 3 bases; unmatched junction nucleotides: 5. CDR1 and CDR2 (germline): SGHNT, YYREEE (reference sequence). The CDR3 is CASSWTGLGYNSPLHF. CDR3 sequence (DNA): TGTGCCAGCAGCTGGACAGGGTTAGGCTATAATTCACCCCTCCACTTT. Full variable domain (rest looked up from reference TRBV5-4 and TRBJ1-6): ETGVTQSPTHLIKTRGQQVTLRCSSQSGHNTVSWYQQALGQGPQFIFQYYREEENGRGNFPPRFSGLQFPNYSSELNVNALELDDSALYLCASSWTGLGYNSPLHFGNGTRLTVT.

The CDR3 sequence: CATSRDRGYEQYF. As DNA, the CDR3 is TGTGCCACCAGTAGGGACAGGGGCTACGAGCAGTACTTC. The rearrangement joins TRBV15 to TRBJ2-7, with 10 bases aligning to TRBD1. Germline values: CDR1 LNHNV, CDR2 YYDKDF (reference sequence). CDR3 length: 13 amino acids. Losses at the gene ends were 6 bases for V and 3 bases for J; bases not matched to a gene: 2.

This clone was observed once. The V and J genes are TRBV7-9 and TRBJ2-3; no firm D call. The CDR3 is 15 amino acids. Germline-derived CDR1 and CDR2 are SEHNR and FQNEAQ (reference sequence). Trimming stripped 1 base from V and 3 bases from J, with 11 bases between. This chain's CDR3 is CASSLVGQQTDTQYF. The CDR3, as DNA: TGTGCCAGCAGCTTAGTGGGCCAGCAGACAGATACGCAGTATTTT.

This rearrangement joins TRBV15 to TRBJ1-2; the D is unclear. Germline loops: CDR1 LNHNV, CDR2 YYDKDF (reference sequence). The CDR3 consists of 12 residues. The V and J ends lost 0 bases and 7 bases respectively, with 6 bases between them. The CDR3 sequence: CATSRDHSGYTF. The DNA for the CDR3 is TGTGCCACCAGCAGAGATCACAGTGGCTACACCTTC.

The chain couples TRBV5-1 to TRBJ2-5; the match to TRBD1 covers 8 bases. Germline-derived CDR1 and CDR2 are SGHRS and YFSETQ. The CDR3 spans 15 residues. Trimming at V came to 2 bases and at J to 5 bases, leaving 8 bases not matched to a gene. CDR3: CASSLQDRARETQYF. The CDR3 coding sequence is TGCGCCAGCAGCTTACAGGACAGGGCCCGCGAGACCCAGTACTTC.

The gene calls are TRBV6-6 and TRBJ2-1; D call uncertain. This CDR3 contains 15 residues. V was cut by 2 bases and J by 6 bases, with 14 bases left in between. Germline V gene data show CDR1 as MNHNY and CDR2 as SVGAGI (reference sequence). The CDR3 DNA reads TGTGCCAGCAGTTACCGTATTGACATGGGCAATGAGCAGTTCTTC. Translation: CASSYRIDMGNEQFF.

The V call is TRBV25-1, the J call TRBJ2-3; unclear D gene. Deletions cut 7 bases from V and 0 bases from J, with 11 bases between. The CDR3 length is 14 residues. The germline V gene encodes CDR1 MGHDK and CDR2 SYGVNS. The CDR3 coding sequence is TGTGCCAGCACCGACTTGACTAGCACAGATACGCAGTATTTT. Translation gives CASTDLTSTDTQYF.

The V gene is TRBV27, the J gene TRBJ2-7; maybe TRBD1 (6 bases). The V gene's germline CDR1 is MNHEY and CDR2 SMNVEV (reference sequence). CDR3 length: 14 residues. V lost 6 bases to trimming and J lost 0 bases, with 12 bases between them. The CDR3 sequence: CASSGQSSSYEQYF. DNA for the CDR3: TGTGCCAGCAGCGGACAGAGTAGCTCCTACGAGCAGTACTTC.

This sequence joins TRBV21-1 and TRBJ1-1. TRBV21-1 is a recognized pseudogene. CDR3 length: 9 residues. The CDR3 bases are TGTGCCAGCCGGGGAGAAGCTTTCTTT. This codes for CASRGEAFF.